Below, 15 T cell receptor beta chains from the same sample are listed, as sequenced in a study of blood T cell repertoires in COVID-19. The protocol was immunoSEQ multiplex PCR, while the TCRdb copy is restricted to in-frame clones and leaves out a portion. Seen here are about 99,000 clones, nearly 85% observed once, and the top ten hold 10% to 15%. Sequenced input: peripheral blood. The receptors shown here come from a human donor in a cohort sampled during active or convalescent COVID-19.

This chain joins TRBV7-2 and TRBJ1-5, with D hard to call. Trimming shortened V by 1 base and J by 3 bases, and 7 bases separated the two germline ends. The CDR3 has 14 residues. Germline CDR1 reads SGHTA; CDR2 reads FQGNSA. The CDR3 DNA reads TGTGCCAGCAGCTTAGGGCAGAACAATCAGCCCCAGCATTTT. Translated, it gives CASSLGQNNQPQHF.

The chain recombines TRBV21-1 with TRBJ1-4; the table assigns TRBD1, which was not confirmed against the DNA. TRBV21-1 is marked as a pseudogene. CDR3 size: 14 residues. The CDR3 sequence: CASSFRGPNEKLFF. The CDR3 DNA follows: TGTGCCAGCAGTTTCAGGGGGCCTAATGAAAAACTGTTTTTT.

J is TRBJ1-2 and V is TRBV5-4; D is unclear. The length of the CDR3 is 14 residues. Germline V gives CDR1 SGHNT, CDR2 YYREEE (reference sequence). Trimming stripped 4 bases from V and 4 bases from J, with 14 bases between. The CDR3 DNA follows: TGTGCCAGCAGCCCGGAGGTGCGGGGCTATGGCTACACCTTC. It encodes CASSPEVRGYGYTF.

This clone turned up a few times. The rearrangement uses TRBV3-1 (or the pseudogene TRBV3-2) and TRBJ1-1; no definite D call. Trimming removed 0 bases from V and 10 bases from J, with 12 bases in between. Germline V lookup: CDR1 LGHDT, CDR2 YNNKEL (reference sequence). The length of the CDR3 is 13 residues. The CDR3 DNA reads as TGTGCCAGCAGCCAAGACGCTGAGCCGAGAGCTTTCTTT. Translated: CASSQDAEPRAFF.

The V call is TRBV7-2, the J call TRBJ2-2; 8 positions match TRBD2. Germline CDR1 SGHTA, CDR2 FQGNSA. V lost 1 base, J lost 4 bases, and 2 bases stayed unmatched. The CDR3 runs 15 residues. The CDR3 loop reads CASSLVSGVTGELFF. In DNA, the CDR3 is TGTGCCAGCAGCTTAGTTAGCGGGGTCACCGGGGAGCTGTTTTTT.

For the CDR3, the DNA is TGTGCCACCAGCAGAGATCCGGGACAGGGACAGTTCTTC. It is translated as CATSRDPGQGQFF. The V call is TRBV15, the J call TRBJ2-1; 9 bases align to TRBD1. Germline V gene data show CDR1 as LNHNV and CDR2 as YYDKDF (reference sequence). The CDR3 runs 13 residues. The V and J ends lost 0 bases and 13 bases, in that order; junction bases with no gene match: 4.

In this sample, this clone turned up a few times. J is TRBJ2-7 and V is TRBV9; TRBD1 matches 7 bases. Trimming at V came to 0 bases and at J to 2 bases, leaving 11 bases not matched to a gene. The CDR3 is 17 residues long. The V gene's germline CDR1 is SGDLS and CDR2 YYNGEE. Here the CDR3 DNA reads TGTGCCAGCAGCGTAGCCCAAGCGACAGGGCCGCCCTACGAGCAGTACTTC. Its translation: CASSVAQATGPPYEQYF.

This chain joins TRBV4-3 and TRBJ1-3; TRBD1 is a possible D gene (6 bases). The V end was cut by 0 bases, the J end by 1 base, with 10 bases between. The CDR3 is made up of 16 amino acids. Germline CDR1 is LGHNA and CDR2 is YSLEER. The CDR3 loop is CASSQDGDTSGNTIYF. DNA for the CDR3: TGCGCCAGCAGCCAAGATGGGGACACTTCTGGAAACACCATATATTTT.

The chain uses TRBV10-3 and TRBJ1-5; no definite D call. The CDR3 sequence is 12 residues long. Trimming took off 10 bases at V and 3 bases at J, with 10 bases between the two ends. The germline gives CDR1 ENHRY, CDR2 SYGVKD. CDR3 nucleotide sequence: TGTGCCAGCTCCGGGGTCAATCAGCCCCAGCATTTT. This gives the protein CASSGVNQPQHF.

This clone came up once. The chain combines TRBV6-5 with TRBJ1-6; D ambiguous. CDR1 and CDR2 from the germline V gene are MNHEY and SVGAGI. Trimming removed 6 bases from V and 2 bases from J, with 8 bases in between. The CDR3 spans 14 residues. As DNA, the CDR3 is TGTGCCAGCAGGGCGGGCCCCTATAATTCACCCCTCCACTTT. Protein product: CASRAGPYNSPLHF.

The chain is built from TRBV28 and TRBJ2-7; 7 positions match TRBD2. The germline V gene has CDR1 MDHEN and CDR2 SYDVKM. V shed 8 bases and J 6 bases; nucleotides not matched to a gene: 4. The CDR3 is made up of 11 amino acids. In DNA, the CDR3 is TGTGCCAGCGGTGGGAGGGTCGAGCAGTACTTC. Translated, it gives CASGGRVEQYF. The variable domain in full, with the rest retrieved from reference TRBV28 and TRBJ2-7, is DVKVTQSSRYLVKRTGEKVFLECVQDMDHENMFWYRQDPGLGLRLIYFSYDVKMKEKGDIPEGYSVSREKKERFSLILESASTNQTSMYLCASGGRVEQYFGPGTRLTVT.

The J gene is TRBJ1-1, the V gene TRBV29-1, with TRBD1 matching over 8 bases. Germline CDR1 SQVTM, CDR2 ANQGSEA. The CDR3 contains 13 residues. J was trimmed by 5 bases and V by 6 bases; bases with no gene match: 8. CDR3 region: CSVLQGAWTEAFF. The CDR3 DNA reads TGCAGCGTCCTTCAGGGGGCTTGGACTGAAGCTTTCTTT.

The CDR3 sequence is CATSRDERGGGPQHF. The CDR3 DNA reads TGTGCCACCAGCAGAGATGAAAGGGGAGGGGGGCCCCAGCATTTT. The chain links TRBV15 to TRBJ1-5; D perhaps matches TRBD1 (6 bases). V lost 0 bases and J 9 bases, leaving 15 bases between the germline ends. The CDR3 runs 15 residues. The germline V gene encodes CDR1 LNHNV and CDR2 YYDKDF (reference sequence). Looking up the rest from reference TRBV15 and TRBJ1-5 gives the full variable domain: DAMVIQNPRYQVTQFGKPVTLSCSQTLNHNVMYWYQQKSSQAPKLLFHYYDKDFNNEADTPDNFQSRRPNTSFCFLDIRSPGLGDTAMYLCATSRDERGGGPQHFGDGTRLSIL.

In nucleotides, the CDR3 is TGCGCCAGCAGCATACGACAGGGTATGGTCAATGAGCAGTTCTTC. The encoded protein is CASSIRQGMVNEQFF. The chain uses TRBV5-1 and TRBJ2-1; 7 nucleotides align to TRBD1. Germline V gives CDR1 SGHRS, CDR2 YFSETQ. The CDR3 runs to 15 residues. V dropped 4 bases and J dropped 6; count of bases not matched to a gene: 10. Filled out from reference TRBV5-1 and TRBJ2-1, the complete variable domain reads KAGVTQTPRYLIKTRGQQVTLSCSPISGHRSVSWYQQTPGQGLQFLFEYFSETQRNKGNFPGRFSGRQFSNSRSEMNVSTLELGDSALYLCASSIRQGMVNEQFFGPGTRLTVL.

The chain employs TRBV6-5 and TRBJ1-5; weak D call: TRBD1 (5 bases). This CDR3 is built from 15 residues. V lost 10 bases and J lost 4, with 20 bases in between. The germline gives CDR1 MNHEY, CDR2 SVGAGI. This CDR3 reads CAIKSGGWGNQPQHF. CDR3 bases: TGTGCCATCAAGAGCGGGGGATGGGGTAATCAGCCCCAGCATTTT.